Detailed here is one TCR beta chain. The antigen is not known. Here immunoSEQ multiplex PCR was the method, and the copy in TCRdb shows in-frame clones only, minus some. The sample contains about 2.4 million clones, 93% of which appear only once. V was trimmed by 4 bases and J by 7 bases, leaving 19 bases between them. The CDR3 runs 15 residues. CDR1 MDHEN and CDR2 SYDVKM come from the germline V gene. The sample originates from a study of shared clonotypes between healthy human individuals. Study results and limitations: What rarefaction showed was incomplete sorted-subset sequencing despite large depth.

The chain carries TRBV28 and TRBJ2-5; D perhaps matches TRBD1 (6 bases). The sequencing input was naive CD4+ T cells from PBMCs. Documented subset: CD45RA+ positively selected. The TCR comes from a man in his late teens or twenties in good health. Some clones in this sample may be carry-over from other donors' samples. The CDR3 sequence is CASSSTGSSDGTQYF. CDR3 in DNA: TGTGCCAGCAGTTCTACAGGGTCCTCAGACGGGACCCAGTACTTC.